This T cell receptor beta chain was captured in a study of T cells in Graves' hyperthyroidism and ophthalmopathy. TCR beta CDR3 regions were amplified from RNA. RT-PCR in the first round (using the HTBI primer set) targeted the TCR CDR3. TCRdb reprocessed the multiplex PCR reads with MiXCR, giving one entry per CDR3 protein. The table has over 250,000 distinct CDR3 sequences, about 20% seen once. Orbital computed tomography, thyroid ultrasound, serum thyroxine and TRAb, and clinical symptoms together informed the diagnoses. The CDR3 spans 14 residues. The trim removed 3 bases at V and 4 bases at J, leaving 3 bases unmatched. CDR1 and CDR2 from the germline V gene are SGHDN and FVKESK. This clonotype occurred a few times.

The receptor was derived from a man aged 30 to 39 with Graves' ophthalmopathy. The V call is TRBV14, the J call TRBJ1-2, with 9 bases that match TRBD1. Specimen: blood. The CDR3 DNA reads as TGTGCCAGCAGCCAGACGGGACAGGGCTATGGCTACACCTTC. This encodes CASSQTGQGYGYTF.